Given below is one T cell receptor (beta chain) in context. V shed 0 bases and J 5 bases; nucleotides not matched to a gene: 10. The germline CDR1 and CDR2 sequences are SGHRS and YFSETQ. CDR3 length: 16 amino acids. The data derive from a study of blood T cell repertoires in COVID-19. Turning to the study itself: T cells, B-cell-depleted T cells, or PBMCs provided the cDNA or gDNA that served as material.

The repertoire was sequenced with immunoSEQ multiplex PCR; TCRdb's copy has only in-frame clones and lacks some. The sample consists of under 250,000 clones, 80% to 90% of them appearing once. The receptor was derived from a man in his forties or fifties with acute or convalescent COVID-19. The sample consisted of peripheral blood. This rearrangement joins TRBV5-1 to TRBJ1-2; TRBD1 matches at 7 bases. Here the CDR3 reads CASSLGRGLQTYGYTF. In nucleotides, the CDR3 is TGCGCCAGCAGCTTGGGAAGGGGGCTCCAAACTTATGGCTACACCTTC. Using reference TRBV5-1 and TRBJ1-2 for the parts outside the CDR3, the full variable domain is KAGVTQTPRYLIKTRGQQVTLSCSPISGHRSVSWYQQTPGQGLQFLFEYFSETQRNKGNFPGRFSGRQFSNSRSEMNVSTLELGDSALYLCASSLGRGLQTYGYTFGSGTRLTVV.